This T cell receptor (beta chain) was identified in a study of beta chain features in type 1 diabetes. The V gene's germline CDR1 is SQVTM and CDR2 ANQGSEA. Trimming at V came to 3 bases and at J to 7 bases, leaving 12 bases not matched to a gene. This CDR3 region has 15 residues. This clone was observed a handful of times. All of the isolated RNA was reverse transcribed, so expressed TCRB transcripts were sequenced. Data came from immunoSEQ multiplex PCR; TCRdb stores just in-frame clones and leaves some out. The sample contains 680,000 or so clones, around 16% of which appear only once. The material sequenced was naive CD4+ T cells from blood. This chain joins TRBV29-1 and TRBJ1-5; 7 bases are a match to TRBD1. This TCR was sampled from a man aged 18 to 29 in good health. The CDR3 region is CSVDLTYRGGQPQHF. The CDR3 DNA reads as TGCAGCGTTGACCTTACCTACAGGGGAGGGCAGCCCCAGCATTTT.